Each of the 16 T cell receptor beta chains below was sequenced from the same sample in a study of OX40 agonist ivuxolimab in advanced cancers. Assay: immunoSEQ multiplex PCR; the TCRdb copy retains only in-frame clones and omits some. The table lists about 50,000 clones, around nine tenths of them singletons, with 1.5% to 2% in the top ten. Sample: CD4+ or CD8+ T cells sorted from blood, taken in a trial of the OX40 agonist ivuxolimab. All receptors come from an adult with an advanced solid tumor such as melanoma, head and neck, liver or kidney cancer.

The rearrangement uses TRBV5-1 and TRBJ2-5; D gene ambiguous. The CDR3 runs to 14 residues. Deletions cut 4 bases from V and 1 base from J, with 11 bases between. Germline V gene lookup returns CDR1 SGHRS and CDR2 YFSETQ. The CDR3 loop is CASSAYLGQETQYF. CDR3 in DNA: TGCGCCAGCAGCGCGTATTTGGGCCAAGAGACCCAGTACTTC.

The CDR3 region has the DNA TGTGCCAGCAGCCAGGGGGGGAACACCGGGGAGCTGTTTTTT. This translates into CASSQGGNTGELFF. The chain combines TRBV7-9 with TRBJ2-2; weak D call: TRBD1 (7 bases). V was trimmed by 5 bases and J by 1 base, leaving 8 bases between them. The CDR3 spans 14 residues. The V gene's germline CDR1 is SEHNR and CDR2 FQNEAQ (reference sequence).

This sequence joins TRBV7-2 and TRBJ1-1; D call uncertain. The germline V and J ends were trimmed by 1 base and 1 base, with 7 bases remaining between them. The germline CDR1 and CDR2 sequences are SGHTA and FQGNSA. The CDR3 is 14 residues long. The CDR3 sequence is CASSLVAGNTEAFF. The CDR3 DNA follows: TGTGCCAGCAGCTTAGTGGCAGGGAACACTGAAGCTTTCTTT.

The chain employs TRBV6-4 and TRBJ2-3; D call uncertain. This CDR3 has 13 residues. Deletions cut 2 bases from V and 5 bases from J, with 8 bases between. Germline lookup yields CDR1 MRHNA and CDR2 SNTAGT. The CDR3 loop reads CASSDTIQDTQYF. CDR3 sequence (DNA): TGTGCCAGCAGTGACACGATTCAAGATACGCAGTATTTT.

The V gene is TRBV5-1, the J gene TRBJ2-2, with 10 positions matching TRBD1. The CDR3 loop spans 16 amino acids. With 3 bases clipped from V and 1 base from J, the junction kept 3 bases outside the gene matches. Germline V gives CDR1 SGHRS, CDR2 YFSETQ. CDR3 bases: TGCGCCAGCAGCTCGGGACAGGGGTGGAACACCGGGGAGCTGTTTTTT. Its translation: CASSSGQGWNTGELFF.

This chain links TRBV11-2 with TRBJ2-1; D unresolved. CDR1 and CDR2 (germline): SGHAT, FQNNGV. This CDR3 is built from 12 residues. V was clipped by 5 bases and J by 14 bases, with 16 bases between them. CDR3 DNA sequence: TGTGCCAGCAGCCTCCTGACTGTAGCCGAGTTCTTC. It translates to CASSLLTVAEFF.

V usage is TRBV21-1 and J usage is TRBJ1-5. TRBV21-1 is termed a pseudogene. CDR3 length equals 14 residues. CDR3 coding DNA: TGTGCCAGCAGCAAAGGCACTTCCAATCAGCCCCAGCATTTT. Protein: CASSKGTSNQPQHF.

The chain recombines TRBV7-8 with TRBJ2-7; D uncertain. V shed 5 bases and J shed 3 bases, with 8 bases lying between them. The germline CDR1 and CDR2 sequences are SGHVS and FQNEAQ. This CDR3 is built from 12 residues. The CDR3 nucleotides are TGTGCCAGCAGCGAAAGATACTACGAGCAGTACTTC. This codes for CASSERYYEQYF.

The chain employs TRBV19 and TRBJ1-5; D perhaps matches TRBD1 (6 bases). V lost 5 bases to trimming and J lost 6 bases, with 20 bases between them. Germline CDR1 and CDR2: LNHDA and SQIVND (reference sequence). The CDR3 loop spans 16 amino acids. The CDR3 spells CASSAGSQGIVQPQHF. The CDR3 nucleotides read TGTGCCAGTAGTGCCGGGTCACAGGGTATCGTTCAGCCCCAGCATTTT.

CDR3 sequence reads: CASSLAGEYNEQFF. The CDR3 DNA reads TGTGCCAGCAGCTTGGCGGGGGAGTACAATGAGCAGTTCTTC. The chain joins TRBV5-4 to TRBJ2-1; tentative D call: TRBD2 (6 bases). Germline V gene data show CDR1 as SGHNT and CDR2 as YYREEE (reference sequence). This CDR3 has 14 residues. The V end lost 0 bases, the J end lost 4 bases, and 8 bases lay between the germline ends.

V is TRBV6-7 and J is TRBJ2-3; 9 bases are a match to TRBD2. TRBV6-7 is an open reading frame, and its role is uncertain. The CDR3 totals 19 residues. Trimming at V came to 7 bases and at J to 2 bases, leaving 19 bases not matched to a gene. For the CDR3, the DNA is TGTGCCAGCACCCTAGGGGAGCGGGGGGTCGGCCGCTTCACAGATACGCAGTATTTT. This codes for CASTLGERGVGRFTDTQYF.

V usage is TRBV18 and J usage is TRBJ2-3, with TRBD2 as a possible D gene (7 bases). CDR1 and CDR2 (germline): KGHSH, LQKENI. V lost 3 bases to trimming and J lost 4 bases, with 20 bases between them. The CDR3 is 17 amino acids. The CDR3 region is CASSPIEGGAFSDTQYF. CDR3 nucleotides: TGTGCCAGCTCACCCATAGAGGGGGGGGCCTTCTCAGATACGCAGTATTTT.

This chain connects TRBV5-4 to TRBJ1-2; tentatively, D is TRBD1 (5 bases). The CDR3 has 13 residues. The V and J ends lost 2 bases and 6 bases respectively, with 11 bases between them. Germline V gives CDR1 SGHNT, CDR2 YYREEE (reference sequence). The CDR3 DNA is TGTGCCAGCAGCTTAGAGGGAGGGGATGGCTACACCTTC. Encoded protein: CASSLEGGDGYTF. Full variable domain (outside the CDR3, taken from reference TRBV5-4 and TRBJ1-2): ETGVTQSPTHLIKTRGQQVTLRCSSQSGHNTVSWYQQALGQGPQFIFQYYREEENGRGNFPPRFSGLQFPNYSSELNVNALELDDSALYLCASSLEGGDGYTFGSGTRLTVV.

The genes are TRBV2 and TRBJ2-1; 9 nucleotides match TRBD1. Germline V CDR1 and CDR2: SNHLY, FYNNEI. This CDR3 spans 14 amino acids. The V segment lost 4 bases and the J segment 6 bases; nucleotides outside the gene matches: 4. The CDR3 region is CASSARQGGNEQFF. The CDR3 nucleotides read TGTGCCAGCAGTGCCCGACAGGGGGGCAATGAGCAGTTCTTC.

The gene calls are TRBV5-5 and TRBJ1-3; possibly TRBD1 for D (5 bases). Germline CDR1 reads SGHKS; CDR2 reads YYEKEE (reference sequence). V was clipped by 6 bases and J by 7 bases, with 17 bases between them. The CDR3 totals 14 residues. CDR3 amino acids: CASTVSQAINTIYF. The CDR3 nucleotides read TGTGCCAGCACTGTTTCACAGGCCATTAACACCATATATTTT.

This chain connects TRBV27 to TRBJ1-5; D might be TRBD1 (5 bases). Germline CDR1 is MNHEY and CDR2 is SMNVEV (reference sequence). The CDR3 length is 18 residues. The V end lost 6 bases, the J end lost 0 bases, and 21 bases lay between the germline ends. CDR3 loop: CASRITGRGSYSNQPQHF. CDR3 bases: TGTGCCAGCAGGATCACCGGGCGGGGCAGCTATAGCAATCAGCCCCAGCATTTT.